The clone carrying this TCR beta chain was counted only a few times. The CDR3 sequence is 14 residues long. Germline assignment: CDR1 SQVTM and CDR2 ANQGSEA. Trimming took 6 bases from V and 0 from J, leaving 14 bases between them. This specimen comes from a study of CD8+CD57+ T cells in acquired aplastic anemia. The sequenced patients had an expansion of CD8+CD57+ cells seen by flow cytometry. Profiling of TCR beta VDJ combinations and CDR3 sequences used genomic DNA as template. A single record per CDR3 protein comes from TCRdb applying MiXCR to the reads. Found here are fewer than 200,000 distinct CDR3 sequences, approximately 48% of them singletons; the top ten hold around 13%.

This receptor was taken from a human donor with aplastic anemia. The V and J genes are TRBV29-1 and TRBJ1-1; D gene uncertain. The specimen was sorted CD4+, CD8+, or CD8+CD57+ T cells (not recorded which) from PBMCs. CDR3 residues: CSVRTVMLNTEAFF. The CDR3 coding sequence is TGCAGCGTGAGGACTGTTATGTTGAACACTGAAGCTTTCTTT.